The present entry profiles one T cell receptor (beta chain) with its context. The repertoire was sequenced with immunoSEQ multiplex PCR; TCRdb's copy has only in-frame clones and lacks some. The sample shows about 68,000 clones, under 98% of them seen only once. The source of the sample is a study of technical replicates of blood from a handful of donors. Sequenced material: T cells isolated from PBMCs. The origin of this receptor is a human donor in good health.

CDR3 nucleotides: TGTGCCAGCAGTGATCAGGCAGATACGCAGTATTTT. Protein product: CASSDQADTQYF. The gene calls are TRBV6-4 and TRBJ2-3; D is unresolved. The CDR3 sequence is 12 residues long. V was cut by 3 bases and J by 4 bases, with 5 bases left in between. Looked up from germline, CDR1 is MRHNA and CDR2 is SNTAGT.